Below, one T cell receptor beta chain is given with its context. The germline gives CDR1 SGHTA, CDR2 FQGNSA. Trimming removed 2 bases from V and 2 bases from J, with 10 bases in between. The CDR3 is made up of 15 amino acids. Original processing methods: Using reference gene primer amplification, nucleated cell counts were estimated. Here immunoSEQ multiplex PCR was the method, and the copy in TCRdb shows in-frame clones only, minus some. That table gives V, J and clone size, and the DNA gave D and trimming. The table lists approximately 400,000 clones, around 83% of them singletons. Membership in each cohort depended on participant-reported clinical history. Cohort 3 donors counted as recovered after two negative PCRs, clearance, or resolved symptoms. This sample is part of a study of blood T cell repertoires in COVID-19. Study at large: PBMCs, B-cell-depleted T cells, or T cells were the source of the cDNA or gDNA that made up the material.

This clonotype was sampled from a woman in her forties or fifties who had recovered from COVID-19. The sample consisted of PBMCs or T cells enriched from blood (not recorded which). The genes are TRBV7-2 and TRBJ1-3, with D tentatively TRBD1 (5 bases). Here the CDR3 reads CASSLYGGTGNTIYF. In nucleotides, the CDR3 is TGTGCCAGCAGCTTATATGGGGGGACTGGAAACACCATATATTTT.